This T cell receptor beta chain is from a study of blood T cell repertoires in COVID-19. Study summary: Donors in the United States, Italy and Spain gave samples during acute or convalescent COVID-19. Sources were T cells, B-cell-depleted T cells, or PBMCs; the material itself was cDNA or gDNA.

As processed by the authors: Reference gene primer amplification in the assay estimated nucleated cell counts. Some clones are missing from TCRdb's copy, which holds only in-frame ones; the method was immunoSEQ multiplex PCR. V, J and clone size derive from that table, while D and trimming were established from the DNA sequence. The data show 110,000 or so clones, 85% seen once. Germline V gene sequence: CDR1 GTSNPN, CDR2 SVGIG (reference sequence). This CDR3 is built from 14 residues. Trimming removed 3 bases from V and 5 bases from J, with 16 bases in between. The clonotype comes from a human donor in a cohort sampled during active COVID-19. Sequenced sample: peripheral blood. The rearrangement links TRBV30 to TRBJ1-1, with D maybe TRBD1 (5 bases). The CDR3 nucleotides are TGTGCCTGGAGCTCCACAGCGGGGGGGACTGAAGCTTTCTTT. Residues: CAWSSTAGGTEAFF. The complete variable domain, with remaining parts taken from reference TRBV30 and TRBJ1-1, reads SQTIHQWPATLVQPVGSPLSLECTVEGTSNPNLYWYRQAAGRGLQLLFYSVGIGQISSEVPQNLSASRPQDRQFILSSKKLLLSDSGFYLCAWSSTAGGTEAFFGQGTRLTVV.